Listed below are T cell receptor beta chains from one sample, sequenced in a study of cytomegalovirus exposure and HLA in healthy donors. This table comes from immunoSEQ multiplex PCR, and its TCRdb copy is limited to in-frame clones, with some not included. The sample records more than 150,000 clones, roughly three quarters being singletons. The sample comprised PBMCs. These receptors were obtained from a woman aged 30 to 39 in good health and CMV-seropositive. The CDR3 runs from the conserved cysteine through the conserved F or W. A D gene is named only where the DNA matches it firmly. Clone size appears in some rows only: once, few, many, or a class for an expanded clone.

cdr3_aa,cdr3_nt,clone_size,d_call,j_call,v_call
CASSFERAEQYF,TGTGCCAGCAGCTTTGAGCGGGCGGAGCAGTACTTC,NA,NA,TRBJ2-7,TRBV7-9
CASSLQGAPGELFF,TGTGCCAGCAGCTTACAGGGCGCGCCCGGGGAGCTGTTTTTT,NA,NA,TRBJ2-2,TRBV6-5
CASSLRGDMGYTF,TGTGCCAGCAGTTTACGGGGGGACATGGGCTACACCTTC,few,NA,TRBJ1-2,TRBV27
CASSYVGGRNYEQYF,TGTGCCAGCAGTTACGTCGGGGGGCGCAACTACGAGCAGTACTTC,NA,NA,TRBJ2-7,TRBV6-5
CASSLGGRDYEQYF,TGTGCCAGCAGCTTAGGTGGCAGGGACTACGAGCAGTACTTC,NA,NA,TRBJ2-7,TRBV13
CASSQYTGGRYEQYF,TGCGCCAGCAGCCAATACACGGGAGGCCGTTACGAGCAGTACTTC,NA,TRBD2,TRBJ2-7,TRBV4-3
CASSSGGGSPYEQYF,TGTGCCAGCAGCTCCGGGGGGGGGTCTCCCTACGAGCAGTACTTC,NA,TRBD2,TRBJ2-7,TRBV9
CASSVGRRGYEQYF,TGTGCCAGCAGCGTAGGCAGGAGGGGCTACGAGCAGTACTTC,NA,NA,TRBJ2-7,TRBV9
CASSLSGVPYNEQFF,TGTGCCAGCAGCCTTTCGGGGGTCCCCTACAATGAGCAGTTCTTC,NA,NA,TRBJ2-1,TRBV7-9
CASSYSSRGSSGYTF,TGTGCCAGCAGTTACTCCTCCAGGGGCTCAAGTGGCTACACCTTC,few,NA,TRBJ1-2,TRBV6-6
CASSLSQGGETQYF,TGCGCCAGCAGCTTAAGCCAGGGCGGCGAGACCCAGTACTTC,NA,NA,TRBJ2-5,TRBV5-1
CASSQGSGVSEQPQHF,TGTGCCAGCAGCCAAGGTAGCGGGGTTTCGGAGCAGCCCCAGCATTTT,NA,NA,TRBJ1-5,TRBV4-2
CASSRARAGNQPQHF,TGTGCCAGCAGCCGGGCCAGGGCTGGCAATCAGCCCCAGCATTTT,NA,NA,TRBJ1-5,TRBV6-5
CASSLTQGAGGYTF,TGTGCCAGCAGCTTAACCCAGGGGGCTGGTGGCTACACCTTC,NA,TRBD1,TRBJ1-2,TRBV7-2
CASSRGQGRDEQYF,TGTGCCAGCAGCCGGGGACAGGGAAGGGACGAGCAGTACTTC,NA,TRBD1,TRBJ2-7,TRBV28
CASSLASIAGEETQYF,TGTGCCAGCAGCTTAGCGAGTATAGCGGGGGAAGAGACCCAGTACTTC,NA,TRBD2,TRBJ2-5,TRBV7-9
CASSPNTGTRGNEQFF,TGTGCCAGCTCACCGAACACTGGGACTAGGGGGAATGAGCAGTTCTTC,NA,TRBD2,TRBJ2-1,TRBV18
CASGTWPRGTQETQYF,TGTGCCAGCGGAACGTGGCCGCGGGGGACCCAAGAGACCCAGTACTTC,NA,TRBD2,TRBJ2-5,TRBV27
CASSASPGGAQYF,TGTGCCAGCAGCGCTTCACCGGGGGGTGCGCAGTATTTT,NA,TRBD2,TRBJ2-3,TRBV7-2
CATSRDQVGSYNEQFF,TGTGCCACCAGCAGAGATCAGGTTGGGTCCTACAATGAGCAGTTCTTC,NA,NA,TRBJ2-1,TRBV15
CASSYRSDQPQHF,TGTGCCAGCAGTTACCGGAGTGATCAGCCCCAGCATTTT,NA,NA,TRBJ1-5,TRBV6-5
CASSWPGQGSYEQYF,TGTGCCAGCAGCTGGCCGGGACAGGGATCATACGAGCAGTACTTC,NA,TRBD1,TRBJ2-7,TRBV5-6
CATSPIPGQPSYEQYF,TGTGCCACCAGCCCAATCCCGGGACAGCCTTCTTACGAGCAGTACTTC,NA,TRBD1,TRBJ2-7,TRBV15
CAWSSDRGTDTQYF,TGTGCCTGGAGTTCCGACAGGGGGACAGATACGCAGTATTTT,few,TRBD1,TRBJ2-3,TRBV30
CASSQQTGVTYNEQFF,TGCGCCAGCAGCCAACAAACGGGGGTAACCTACAATGAGCAGTTCTTC,NA,NA,TRBJ2-1,TRBV5-1
CASGGTLYNSPLHF,TGTGCCAGCGGCGGGACCCTCTATAATTCACCCCTCCACTTT,NA,NA,TRBJ1-6,TRBV7-9
CASSPGGQGADTQYF,TGTGCCAGCAGCCCGGGGGGACAGGGAGCAGATACGCAGTATTTT,NA,TRBD1,TRBJ2-3,TRBV9
CASSRSRQGTEAFF,TGTGCCAGCAGCCGATCACGACAGGGCACTGAAGCTTTCTTT,few,TRBD1,TRBJ1-1,TRBV5-4
CASSPPREGNEQFF,TGTGCCAGCTCACCCCCGAGGGAGGGCAATGAGCAGTTCTTC,NA,TRBD2,TRBJ2-1,TRBV18
CASSLGGRPETQYF,TGTGCCAGCAGTTTAGGGGGCCGGCCGGAGACCCAGTACTTC,NA,NA,TRBJ2-5,TRBV28
CASSPSGGFQETQYF,TGCGCCAGCAGCCCTAGCGGGGGGTTCCAAGAGACCCAGTACTTC,NA,TRBD2,TRBJ2-5,TRBV4-3
CATLPGAGTRGEAFF,TGTGCCACCCTCCCTGGGGCCGGGACTCGGGGTGAAGCTTTCTTT,NA,NA,TRBJ1-1,TRBV19
CASIGQPTDTQYF,TGTGCCAGCATCGGACAGCCAACAGATACGCAGTATTTT,NA,NA,TRBJ2-3,TRBV6-5